The clone carrying this TCR beta chain was counted once. Its antigen is unidentified. The sample belongs to a study of cytomegalovirus exposure and HLA in healthy donors. Broader study findings: The investigators catalogued 150 to 200 TCR beta chains as cytomegalovirus-associated.

The germline V gene encodes CDR1 SGHVS and CDR2 FNYEAQ. The CDR3 extends over 15 amino acids. With 5 bases removed from V and 4 bases from J, the gap between germline ends came to 18 bases. Some clones are missing from TCRdb's copy, which holds only in-frame ones; the method was immunoSEQ multiplex PCR. This table has roughly 150,000 clones, around 92% appearing once. The clonotype originates from a woman between 18 and 29 years old in good health and CMV-seropositive. The sequencing input was PBMCs. The chain links TRBV7-6 to TRBJ2-7; a possible D gene is TRBD2 (6 bases). CDR3 in amino acids: CASSLGTSSQYEQYF. The CDR3 nucleotides are TGTGCCAGCAGCCTCGGGACTTCTAGTCAATACGAGCAGTACTTC.